This TCR beta chain was captured by sequencing in a study of Ad26.COV2.S vaccination and SARS-CoV-2 variants. Study findings and constraints: Estimates derived from TCR breadth and depth analyses may have underestimated total T cell responses. Spike-specific CD8+ and CD4+ T cell responses reportedly showed substantial breadth after vaccination. Those who received vaccine or placebo ended up with similar non-spike TCR breadth.

Produced via immunoSEQ multiplex PCR; TCRdb's table is partial and in-frame only. The sample has 300,000 to 450,000 clones; roughly nine tenths are singletons. As to this clone: Its target is unknown.

The specimen was peripheral blood, collected after recovery from COVID-19. This clonotype was sampled from a human donor who had recovered from COVID-19.

DNA of the CDR3: TGTGCCAGCAGCTTAGCGGGCGGGAATCGGGAGACCCAGTACTTC. Amino acid sequence: CASSLAGGNRETQYF. The chain couples TRBV7-6 to TRBJ2-5, with D possibly being TRBD2 (6 bases). Between the trimmed V and J ends, which lost 0 bases and 5 bases, there was a span of 13 bases. This CDR3 is built from 15 residues. Germline assignment: CDR1 SGHVS and CDR2 FNYEAQ.